These T cell receptor beta chains were read from a single sample in a study of blood T cell repertoires in COVID-19. Generated by immunoSEQ multiplex PCR, the TCRdb table keeps only in-frame clones and is missing some. The top ten clones hold approximately 1.5% of a sample with some 97,000 clones, approximately 90% of them seen once. The specimen sequenced was peripheral blood. Every receptor here comes from a man aged 55 to 70 with acute or convalescent COVID-19. CDR3s include the opening cysteine and the closing phenylalanine or tryptophan. The D gene is left open where the match is weak. Size tells how often a clone was seen (once, few, many) or the class of an expanded clone, and some rows leave it out.

>NA|NA|TRBJ1-1|TRBV6-5
CASSLGDVTNTEAFF
TGTGCCAGCAGTTTAGGAGACGTTACGAACACTGAAGCTTTCTTT
>NA|NA|TRBJ1-4|TRBV2
CASKNRDNDNEKLFF
TGTGCCAGCAAAAACCGGGACAATGATAATGAAAAACTGTTTTTT
>NA|NA|TRBJ1-2|TRBV29-1
CSVVSERHYGYTF
TGCAGCGTTGTCTCAGAGAGGCATTATGGCTACACCTTC
>NA|NA|TRBJ1-1|TRBV6-2/TRBV6-3
CASSDHGSEAFF
TGTGCCAGCAGTGACCACGGGTCAGAAGCTTTCTTT
>TRBD1|NA|TRBJ1-4|TRBV25-1
CASSRDRHNEKLFF
TGTGCCAGCAGCCGGGACAGACATAATGAAAAACTGTTTTTT
>NA|NA|TRBJ1-2|TRBV7-2
CASSSSGANYGYTF
TGTGCCAGCAGCTCCTCAGGGGCGAACTATGGCTACACCTTC
>TRBD1|NA|TRBJ1-2|TRBV4-1
CASSRAVPTGGFDGYTF
TGCGCCAGCAGCCGAGCCGTACCGACAGGGGGCTTCGATGGCTACACCTTC
>NA|NA|TRBJ2-4|TRBV7-9
CASSFGGELAKNIQYF
TGTGCCAGCAGCTTTGGCGGAGAACTAGCCAAAAACATTCAGTACTTC
>NA|NA|TRBJ1-5|TRBV4-1
CASSQVSLNINQPQHF
TGCGCCAGCAGCCAAGTCTCGCTAAATATCAATCAGCCCCAGCATTTT
>NA|NA|TRBJ1-1|TRBV6-5
CASTPGRQREAFF
TGTGCCAGCACCCCTGGGAGGCAGAGAGAAGCTTTCTTT
>NA|NA|TRBJ1-2|TRBV10-3
CAISESQGYIYGYTF
TGTGCCATCAGTGAGTCTCAGGGTTATATTTATGGCTACACCTTC
>NA|NA|TRBJ2-3|TRBV4-2
CASSQAQDQDTQYF
TGTGCCAGCAGCCAAGCACAGGACCAGGATACGCAGTATTTT
>NA|NA|TRBJ1-1|TRBV25-1
CASRVSPGGWAFF
TGTGCCAGCAGGGTTTCCCCGGGGGGGTGGGCTTTCTTT
>NA|NA|TRBJ1-5|TRBV18
CASSLDWREPQHF
TGTGCCAGCTCACTCGACTGGCGCGAGCCCCAGCATTTT
>TRBD1|NA|TRBJ1-1|TRBV7-8
CASSLGTGAGGTEAFF
TGTGCCAGCAGCTTAGGGACAGGTGCTGGCGGCACTGAAGCTTTCTTT
>TRBD1|NA|TRBJ1-3|TRBV5-4
CASSLGNTGGSGNTIYF
TGTGCCAGCAGCTTGGGGAACACAGGGGGCTCTGGAAACACCATATATTTT
>NA|NA|TRBJ2-6|TRBV7-9
CASSLSYGSGANVLTF
TGTGCCAGCAGCTTATCATACGGCTCTGGGGCCAACGTCCTGACTTTC
>TRBD1|NA|TRBJ1-4|TRBV7-2
CASSLGDRGNEKLFF
TGTGCCAGCAGCTTGGGGGACAGGGGTAATGAAAAACTGTTTTTT
>TRBD1|NA|TRBJ1-3|TRBV5-1
CASSLGHLTGVWSSGNTIYF
TGCGCCAGCAGCTTGGGACATCTGACAGGGGTATGGAGCTCTGGAAACACCATATATTTT
>TRBD1|NA|TRBJ1-5|TRBV29-1
CSVSQQGTAQHF
TGCAGCGTTTCGCAACAAGGGACAGCCCAGCATTTT
>NA|NA|TRBJ2-6|TRBV29-1
CSAQLQGSGANVLTF
TGCAGCGCCCAACTACAGGGCTCTGGGGCCAACGTCCTGACTTTC
>TRBD1|NA|TRBJ1-5|TRBV19
CASSISQGVNQPQHF
TGTGCCAGTAGTATCTCGCAGGGGGTCAATCAGCCCCAGCATTTT
>TRBD1|NA|TRBJ1-5|TRBV10-3
CAIRSGQDNQPQHF
TGTGCCATCAGGTCAGGACAGGATAATCAGCCCCAGCATTTT
>TRBD1|NA|TRBJ1-5|TRBV2
CASSETRDRMNF
TGTGCCAGCAGTGAAACCAGGGACAGGATGAACTTT
>TRBD1|NA|TRBJ1-2|TRBV7-2
CASSPGQGGYTF
TGTGCCAGCAGCCCCGGACAGGGGGGCTACACCTTC
>TRBD1|few|TRBJ1-3|TRBV5-6
CASSTTGYSGNTIYF
TGTGCCAGCAGCACGACAGGGTACTCTGGAAACACCATATATTTT